This T cell receptor (beta chain) was obtained from a study of radiation and T cells in renal cell carcinoma. Study details: Nephrectomy followed 15 Gy stereotactic body radiation by 4 weeks. Regarding the study as a whole: In blood, top tumor clones expanded by 2 weeks, shrinking by 4. Baseline intratumoral clonotype presence is unknown without pretreatment biopsies.

As for this clone: Antigen specificity is unknown.

Trimming took off 6 bases at V and 2 bases at J, with 11 bases between the two ends. The V gene's germline CDR1 is MNHNS and CDR2 SASEGT. This CDR3 spans 13 amino acids. The time point was: baseline pretreatment blood. The treatment: 15 Gy SBRT to primary tumor, nephrectomy 4 weeks later. Sequencing used immunoSEQ multiplex PCR; TCRdb keeps in-frame clones, though not all of them. The table shows some 120,000 clones, with around 83% occurring only once. The clonotype originates from a woman aged 60-70 years with renal cell carcinoma. This specimen consisted of blood, obtained from a patient whose treatment included radiotherapy and nephrectomy. J is TRBJ2-7 and V is TRBV6-1; D might be TRBD2 (6 bases). The CDR3 region has the DNA TGTGCCAGCAGCTCAGGGAGGCCCTACGAGCAGTACTTC. This sequence encodes CASSSGRPYEQYF.